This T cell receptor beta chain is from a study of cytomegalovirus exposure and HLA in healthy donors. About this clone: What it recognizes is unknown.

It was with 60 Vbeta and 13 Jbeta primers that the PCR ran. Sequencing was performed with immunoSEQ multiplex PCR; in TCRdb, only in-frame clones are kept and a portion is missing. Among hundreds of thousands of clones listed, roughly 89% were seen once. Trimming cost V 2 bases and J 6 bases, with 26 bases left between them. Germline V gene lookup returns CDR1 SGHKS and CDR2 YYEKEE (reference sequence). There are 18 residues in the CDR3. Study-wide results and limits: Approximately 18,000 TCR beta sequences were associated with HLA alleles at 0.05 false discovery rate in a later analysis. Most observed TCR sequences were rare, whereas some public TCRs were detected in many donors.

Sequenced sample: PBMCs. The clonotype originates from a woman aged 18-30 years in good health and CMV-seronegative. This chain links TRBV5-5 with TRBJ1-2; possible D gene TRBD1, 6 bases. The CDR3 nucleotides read TGTGCCAGCAGCTTACAGGATCGGTATGGGACACTAGGAGATGGCTACACCTTC. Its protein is CASSLQDRYGTLGDGYTF. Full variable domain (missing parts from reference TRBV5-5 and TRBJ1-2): DAGVTQSPTHLIKTRGQQVTLRCSPISGHKSVSWYQQVLGQGPQFIFQYYEKEERGRGNFPDRFSARQFPNYSSELNVNALLLGDSALYLCASSLQDRYGTLGDGYTFGSGTRLTVV.